Below, 6 T cell receptor beta chains from the same sample are listed, as sequenced in a study of blood T cell repertoires in COVID-19. Here immunoSEQ multiplex PCR was the method, and the copy in TCRdb shows in-frame clones only, minus some. Of around 260,000 clones listed, roughly 88% are singletons. The sequencing sample was made of peripheral blood. Receptor source: a human donor in a cohort sampled during active COVID-19.

This clone has just one count. The chain uses TRBV6-2 or TRBV6-3 and TRBJ1-1; D remains unclear. CDR1 MNHEY and CDR2 SVGEGT come from the germline V gene. The CDR3 has 14 residues. Trimming shortened V by 2 bases and J by 4 bases, and 11 bases separated the two germline ends. The CDR3 sequence is CASSYPTSGTEAFF. The DNA of the CDR3 is TGTGCCAGCAGTTACCCAACTTCAGGCACTGAAGCTTTCTTT.

The chain combines TRBV7-2 with TRBJ2-7, with 8 bases that match TRBD2. This CDR3 contains 15 residues. Germline V gene data show CDR1 as SGHTA and CDR2 as FQGNSA. The V gene end was trimmed by 2 bases and the J gene end by 0 bases; junction bases not matched to a gene: 3. The CDR3 DNA reads as TGTGCCAGCAGCTTATTTAGCGGGGACTCCTACGAGCAGTACTTC. Amino acids: CASSLFSGDSYEQYF.

This clone came up a few times. This chain uses TRBV6-5 with TRBJ1-2; D is ambiguous. V was clipped by 6 bases and J by 1 base, with 9 bases between them. This CDR3 has 13 residues. Per germline, CDR1 MNHEY and CDR2 SVGAGI. Here the CDR3 DNA reads TGTGCCAGCAGGATACAACATAACTATGGCTACACCTTC. This translates into CASRIQHNYGYTF.

The rearrangement joins TRBV9 to TRBJ1-3; 9 nucleotides match TRBD1. CDR3 length: 15 residues. Germline V CDR1 and CDR2: SGDLS, YYNGEE. The junction had 5 bases not matched to a gene; V was cut back by 3 bases and J by 4 bases. For the CDR3, the DNA is TGTGCCAGCAGCGAGGCCGGGACAGGGGGAAACACCATATATTTT. Encoded protein: CASSEAGTGGNTIYF.

The chain carries TRBV7-9 and TRBJ2-5; a possible D gene is TRBD1 (6 bases). The CDR3 consists of 15 residues. Trimming cost V 2 bases and J 5 bases, with 15 bases left between them. The germline V gene encodes CDR1 SEHNR and CDR2 FQNEAQ (reference sequence). This CDR3 reads CASSLTGQLIETQYF. CDR3 bases: TGTGCCAGCAGCTTAACGGGACAACTGATTGAGACCCAGTACTTC.

This chain joins TRBV18 and TRBJ1-4; TRBD1 matches at 8 bases. CDR1 and CDR2 (germline): KGHSH, LQKENI. V lost 6 bases to trimming and J lost 4 bases; unmatched junction nucleotides: 13. This CDR3 has 17 residues. CDR3 amino acids: CASSTSQGAHYNEKLFF. In DNA form, the CDR3 reads TGTGCCAGCTCCACCAGCCAGGGGGCCCATTATAATGAAAAACTGTTTTTT. The variable domain in full, completed from reference TRBV18 and TRBJ1-4, reads NAGVMQNPRHLVRRRGQEARLRCSPMKGHSHVYWYRQLPEEGLKFMVYLQKENIIDESGMPKERFSAEFPKEGPSILRIQQVVRGDSAAYFCASSTSQGAHYNEKLFFGSGTQLSVL.